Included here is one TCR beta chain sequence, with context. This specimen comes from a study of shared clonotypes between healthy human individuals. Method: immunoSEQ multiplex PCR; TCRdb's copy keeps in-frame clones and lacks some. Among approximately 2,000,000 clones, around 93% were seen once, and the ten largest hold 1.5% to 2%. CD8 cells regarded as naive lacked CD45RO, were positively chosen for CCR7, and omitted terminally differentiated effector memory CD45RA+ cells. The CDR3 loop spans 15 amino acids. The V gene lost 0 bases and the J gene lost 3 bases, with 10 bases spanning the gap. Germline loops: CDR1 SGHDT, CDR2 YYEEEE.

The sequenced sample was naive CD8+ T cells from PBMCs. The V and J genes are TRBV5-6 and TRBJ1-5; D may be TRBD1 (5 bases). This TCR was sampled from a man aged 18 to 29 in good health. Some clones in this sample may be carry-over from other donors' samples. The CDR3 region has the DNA TGTGCCAGCAGCTTGGCAGGGTACCTCAATCAGCCCCAGCATTTT. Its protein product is CASSLAGYLNQPQHF.